The 6 T cell receptor beta chains below all came from one sample that was sequenced in a study of blood T cell repertoires in COVID-19. Sequencing used immunoSEQ multiplex PCR; TCRdb keeps in-frame clones, though not all of them. In the table there are more than 35,000 clones, 80% of which are singletons. What was sequenced was peripheral blood. The receptors come from a man at least 80 years old with active or convalescent COVID-19.

The V call is TRBV2, the J call TRBJ2-2; D possibly corresponds to TRBD1 (5 bases). The CDR3 totals 13 residues. The V end lost 8 bases, the J end lost 6 bases, and 13 bases lay between the germline ends. The germline V gene has CDR1 SNHLY and CDR2 FYNNEI. The CDR3 spells CASSGQGSGELFF. CDR3 bases: TGTGCCAGCTCAGGGCAGGGTTCCGGGGAGCTGTTTTTT.

The rearrangement joins TRBV6-6 to TRBJ2-5; possibly TRBD1 for D (6 bases). The CDR3 sequence is 12 residues long. Germline V CDR1 and CDR2: MNHNY, SVGAGI (reference sequence). The ends were cut back, 4 bases at V and 4 bases at J, with 7 bases in the middle. The CDR3 is CASSSGAETQYF. CDR3 DNA: TGTGCCAGCAGTTCAGGGGCAGAGACCCAGTACTTC.

This clone has a handful of counts. The chain carries TRBV27 and TRBJ1-2; 9 bases match TRBD1. The CDR3 consists of 11 residues. Losses at the gene ends were 10 bases for V and 8 bases for J; bases not matched to a gene: 5. The germline gives CDR1 MNHEY, CDR2 SMNVEV (reference sequence). CDR3 DNA sequence: TGTGCCACCCGGACAGGGGAGGGCTACACCTTC. Its protein is CATRTGEGYTF.

The chain links TRBV19 to TRBJ1-5; TRBD1 aligns across 8 bases. Germline V CDR1 and CDR2: LNHDA, SQIVND (reference sequence). J lost 6 bases, V lost 7 bases, and 20 bases had no gene match. The CDR3 consists of 18 residues. The CDR3, as DNA: TGTGCCAGTACCGCAAGTAGGTCGGGGACAGGAACAAGTCAGCCCCAGCATTTT. It yields the protein CASTASRSGTGTSQPQHF.

This clone was counted between two and nine times. V and J are TRBV7-2 and TRBJ2-7, with 10 positions matching TRBD1. This CDR3 is built from 14 residues. Germline V gene lookup returns CDR1 SGHTA and CDR2 FQGNSA. V lost 5 bases and J lost 1; bases outside the gene matches: 2. The CDR3 is CASSRDRGSYEQYF. In nucleotides, the CDR3 is TGTGCCAGCAGCCGGGACAGGGGTTCCTACGAGCAGTACTTC.

The rearrangement links TRBV5-8 to TRBJ1-4; 10 nucleotides match TRBD1. The germline V gene encodes CDR1 SGHTS and CDR2 YDEGEE. The CDR3 runs to 18 residues. V gave up 4 bases and J gave up 0 bases; unmatched junction bases: 9. Written as DNA, the CDR3 is TGTGCCAGCAGCCAGTATCTAGGACAGGGGGCAACTAATGAAAAACTGTTTTTT. This gives the protein CASSQYLGQGATNEKLFF.